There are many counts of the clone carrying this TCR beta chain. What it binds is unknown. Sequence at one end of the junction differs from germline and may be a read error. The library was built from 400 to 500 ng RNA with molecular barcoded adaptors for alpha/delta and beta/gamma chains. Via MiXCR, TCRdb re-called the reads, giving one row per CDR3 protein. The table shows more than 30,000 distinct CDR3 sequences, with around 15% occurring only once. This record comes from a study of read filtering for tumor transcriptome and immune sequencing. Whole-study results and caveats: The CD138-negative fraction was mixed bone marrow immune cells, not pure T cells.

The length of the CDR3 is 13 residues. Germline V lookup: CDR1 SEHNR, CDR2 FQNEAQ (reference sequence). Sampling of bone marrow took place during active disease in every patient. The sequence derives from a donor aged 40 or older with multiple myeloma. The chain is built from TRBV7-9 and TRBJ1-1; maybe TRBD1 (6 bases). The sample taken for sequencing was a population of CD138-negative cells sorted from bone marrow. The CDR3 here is CASSLDSLPGVLF. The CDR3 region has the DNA TGTGCCAGCAGCTTAGATTCGTTGCCAGGGGTTCTCTTT.